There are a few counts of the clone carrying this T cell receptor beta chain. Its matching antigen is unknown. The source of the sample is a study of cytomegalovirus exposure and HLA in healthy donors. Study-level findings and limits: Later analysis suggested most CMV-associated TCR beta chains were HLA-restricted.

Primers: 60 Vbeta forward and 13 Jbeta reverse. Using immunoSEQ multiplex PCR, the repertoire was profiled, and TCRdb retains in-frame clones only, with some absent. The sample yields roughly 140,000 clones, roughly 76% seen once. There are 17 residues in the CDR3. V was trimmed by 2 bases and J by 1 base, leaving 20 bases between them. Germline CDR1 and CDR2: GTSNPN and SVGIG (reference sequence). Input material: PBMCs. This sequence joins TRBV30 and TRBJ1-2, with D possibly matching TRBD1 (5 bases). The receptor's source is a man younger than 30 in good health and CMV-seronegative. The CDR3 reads CAWSLTSGGWYNYGYTF. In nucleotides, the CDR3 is TGTGCCTGGAGTCTAACTTCGGGGGGATGGTATAACTATGGCTACACCTTC.